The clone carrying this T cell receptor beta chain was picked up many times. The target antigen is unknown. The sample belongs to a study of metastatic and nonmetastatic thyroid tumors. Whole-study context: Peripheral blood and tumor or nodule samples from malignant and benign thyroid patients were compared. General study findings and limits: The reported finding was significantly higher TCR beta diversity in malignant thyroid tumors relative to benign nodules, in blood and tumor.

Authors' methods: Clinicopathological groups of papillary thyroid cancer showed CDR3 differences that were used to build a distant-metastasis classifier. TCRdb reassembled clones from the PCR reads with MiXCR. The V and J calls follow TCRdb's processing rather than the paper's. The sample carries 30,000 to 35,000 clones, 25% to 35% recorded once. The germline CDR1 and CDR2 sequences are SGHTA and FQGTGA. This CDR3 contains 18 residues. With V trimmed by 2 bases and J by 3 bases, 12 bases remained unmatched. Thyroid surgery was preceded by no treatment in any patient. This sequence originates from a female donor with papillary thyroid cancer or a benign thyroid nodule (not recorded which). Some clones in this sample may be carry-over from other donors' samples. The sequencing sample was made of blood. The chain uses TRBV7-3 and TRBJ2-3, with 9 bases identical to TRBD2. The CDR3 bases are TGTGCCAGCAGCTTACGGGGGGGCCTTCTAGCGGGAACAGATACGCAGTATTTT. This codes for CASSLRGGLLAGTDTQYF.